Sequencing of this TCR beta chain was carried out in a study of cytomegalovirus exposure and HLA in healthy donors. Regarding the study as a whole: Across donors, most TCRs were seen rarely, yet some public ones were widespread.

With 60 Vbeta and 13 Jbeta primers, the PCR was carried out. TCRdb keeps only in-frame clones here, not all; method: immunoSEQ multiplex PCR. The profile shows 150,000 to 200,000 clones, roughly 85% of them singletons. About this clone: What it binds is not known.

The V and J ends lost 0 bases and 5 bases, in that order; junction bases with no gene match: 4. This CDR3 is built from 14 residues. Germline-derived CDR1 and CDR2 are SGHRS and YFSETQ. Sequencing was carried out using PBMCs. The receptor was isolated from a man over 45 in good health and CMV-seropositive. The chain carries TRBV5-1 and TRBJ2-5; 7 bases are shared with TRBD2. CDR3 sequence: CASSLVGGSETQYF. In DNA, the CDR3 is TGCGCCAGCAGCTTGGTAGGCGGGAGCGAGACCCAGTACTTC.